The 9 T cell receptor beta chains below were found in one sample sequenced in a study of shared clonotypes between healthy human individuals. Only CD45RO-negative cells positively selected for CCR7 counted as naive CD8 cells, so terminally differentiated effector memory CD45RA+ cells were excluded. TCRdb's copy holds only in-frame clones and misses some; the assay was immunoSEQ multiplex PCR. The table has about 680,000 clones, 92% seen once. The source material was naive CD8+ T cells sorted from blood. The receptor set was obtained from a man aged 25-40 years in good health.

The chain links TRBV7-9 to TRBJ2-1, with 11 bases fitting TRBD2. The V gene end was trimmed by 2 bases and the J gene end by 8 bases; junction bases not matched to a gene: 2. The CDR3 has 14 residues. Germline CDR1 and CDR2: SEHNR and FQNEAQ (reference sequence). This chain's CDR3 is CASSLLAGGDEQFF. CDR3 nucleotides: TGTGCCAGCAGCTTACTAGCGGGAGGCGATGAGCAGTTCTTC.

There are a few counts of this clone. The chain couples TRBV4-3 to TRBJ1-5, with 7 positions matching TRBD1. The CDR3 runs 15 residues. Losses at the gene ends were 1 base for V and 1 base for J; bases not matched to a gene: 1. From germline, CDR1 is LGHNA and CDR2 YSLEER. The CDR3, as DNA: TGCGCCAGCAGCCAAGGGACAGGCAGCAATCAGCCCCAGCATTTT. Its translation is CASSQGTGSNQPQHF.

This rearrangement joins TRBV2 to TRBJ2-3; no firm D call. The CDR3 is 13 amino acids. The V end was cut by 0 bases, the J end by 4 bases, with 5 bases between. From germline, CDR1 is SNHLY and CDR2 FYNNEI. In nucleotides, the CDR3 is TGTGCCAGCAGTGAAGCTAGCCCAGATACGCAGTATTTT. It translates to CASSEASPDTQYF.

A note on this clone: Other nucleotide sequences from this sample produce the same CDR3. The rearrangement links TRBV6-5 to TRBJ1-1, with TRBD1 identical over 9 bases. This CDR3 is built from 13 residues. Germline V gene sequence: CDR1 MNHEY, CDR2 SVGAGI. Trimming took 6 bases from V and 5 from J; bases not matched to a gene: 4. The CDR3 region is CASRLTGGTEAFF. DNA for the CDR3: TGTGCCAGCAGATTGACAGGGGGGACTGAAGCTTTCTTT.

The chain uses TRBV18 and TRBJ1-5; D is perhaps TRBD1 (6 bases). The V and J ends lost 5 bases and 0 bases respectively, with 14 bases between them. Germline CDR1 KGHSH, CDR2 LQKENI. The length of the CDR3 is 16 residues. As DNA, the CDR3 is TGTGCCAGCTCAGCCCGGGGGGGCTATAGCAATCAGCCCCAGCATTTT. Its protein product is CASSARGGYSNQPQHF.

This chain uses TRBV6-6 with TRBJ2-3; D could derive from TRBD1 or TRBD2 (6 bases each). Germline V gene sequence: CDR1 MNHNY, CDR2 SVGAGI (reference sequence). Trimming left V 6 bases short and J 13 bases short, with 14 bases between. The CDR3 is 11 amino acids. The CDR3 spells CASRVERGEYF. The CDR3 region has the DNA TGTGCCAGCAGGGTAGAGAGGGGGGAGTATTTT.

The chain combines TRBV6-5 with TRBJ2-1, with 9 bases aligning to TRBD2. The CDR3 totals 15 residues. Germline CDR1 and CDR2: MNHEY and SVGAGI. V dropped 6 bases and J dropped 0; count of bases not matched to a gene: 3. As DNA, the CDR3 is TGTGCCAGCAGCTTTAGCGGGAGCTCCTACAATGAGCAGTTCTTC. This gives the protein CASSFSGSSYNEQFF.

CDR3 DNA sequence: TGTGCCAGCAGCGTAACAGGGGTTATGGCCGGGGAGCTGTTTTTT. This codes for CASSVTGVMAGELFF. The chain is built from TRBV9 and TRBJ2-2; 7 bases fit TRBD1. Germline V gene sequence: CDR1 SGDLS, CDR2 YYNGEE. V gave up 1 base and J gave up 6 bases; unmatched junction bases: 6. The CDR3 contains 15 residues.

Note on this clone: Other DNA sequences in this specimen translate into the identical CDR3. V is TRBV9 and J is TRBJ2-1, with D possibly being TRBD1 or TRBD2 (5 bases each). V lost 3 bases and J 7 bases, leaving 17 bases between the germline ends. CDR1 and CDR2 (germline): SGDLS, YYNGEE. This CDR3 comprises 15 residues. CDR3 sequence reads: CASSDSGTLGNEQFF. The DNA for the CDR3 is TGTGCCAGCAGCGACTCCGGGACCCTGGGGAATGAGCAGTTCTTC.